A single T cell receptor (beta chain) is shown here with its context. This sample was included in a study of glioma-infiltrating T cells after dendritic cell vaccination. Measured with immunoSEQ multiplex PCR; TCRdb has only the in-frame clones, and not every one. The repertoire has roughly 70,000 clones, more than 65% of them found once; the top ten carry under 2.5%. The receptor comes from a human donor with glioblastoma. Sample: blood, taken before dendritic cell vaccination.

CDR3: CASSLGLAGPYNEQFF. The CDR3 DNA reads as TGTGCCAGCAGCTTGGGTCTAGCGGGACCCTACAATGAGCAGTTCTTC. V is TRBV5-4 and J is TRBJ2-1; the match to TRBD2 covers 9 bases. Trimming removed 0 bases from V and 2 bases from J; junction bases left unmatched: 3. This CDR3 contains 16 residues. CDR1 SGHNT and CDR2 YYREEE come from the germline V gene (reference sequence).